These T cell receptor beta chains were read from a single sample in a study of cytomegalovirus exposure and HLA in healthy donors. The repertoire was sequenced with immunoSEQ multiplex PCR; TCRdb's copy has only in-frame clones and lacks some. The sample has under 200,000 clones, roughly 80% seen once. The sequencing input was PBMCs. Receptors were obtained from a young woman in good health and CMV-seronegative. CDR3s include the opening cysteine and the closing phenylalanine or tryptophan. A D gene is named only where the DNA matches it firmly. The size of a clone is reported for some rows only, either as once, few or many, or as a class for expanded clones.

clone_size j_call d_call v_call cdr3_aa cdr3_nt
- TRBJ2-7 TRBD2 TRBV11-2 CASSLELAGGEQYF TGTGCCAGCAGCTTAGAACTAGCGGGAGGCGAGCAGTACTTC
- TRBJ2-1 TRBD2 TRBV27 CASSDGLAGDEQFF TGTGCCAGCAGTGATGGACTAGCCGGGGATGAGCAGTTCTTC
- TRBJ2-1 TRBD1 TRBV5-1 CASSGDRVEQFF TGCGCCAGCAGCGGTGACAGGGTTGAGCAGTTCTTC
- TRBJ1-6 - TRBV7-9 CASSSLEGSPLHF TGTGCCAGCAGCTCCCTCGAGGGATCACCCCTCCACTTT
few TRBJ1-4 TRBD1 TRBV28 CASRGRNDEKLFF TGTGCCTCCAGGGGGCGGAATGATGAAAAACTGTTTTTT
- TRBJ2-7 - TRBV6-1 CATQGHPGSYEQYF TGTGCCACCCAGGGACACCCAGGCTCCTACGAGCAGTACTTC
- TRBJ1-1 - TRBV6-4 CASTAGGRAFF TGTGCCAGCACCGCCGGGGGGCGAGCTTTCTTT
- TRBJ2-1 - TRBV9 CASGLNEQFF TGTGCCAGCGGCCTCAATGAGCAGTTCTTC
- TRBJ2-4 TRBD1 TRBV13 CASSLGSTGGKNIQYF TGTGCCAGCAGCCTAGGAAGTACAGGGGGCAAAAACATTCAGTACTTC
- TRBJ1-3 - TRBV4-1 CASSTRDTDGNTIYF TGCGCCAGCAGCACTCGGGACACCGATGGAAACACCATATATTTT
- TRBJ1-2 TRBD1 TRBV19 CASSVDREAYGYTF TGTGCCAGTAGTGTAGACAGGGAGGCCTATGGCTACACCTTC
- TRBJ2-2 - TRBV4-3 CASSQELVAAANTGELFF TGCGCCAGCAGCCAAGAACTTGTAGCGGCCGCGAACACCGGGGAGCTGTTTTTT
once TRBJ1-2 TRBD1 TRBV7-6 CASSSGRQGAGGYTF TGTGCCAGCAGCTCAGGTCGACAGGGGGCTGGAGGCTACACCTTC
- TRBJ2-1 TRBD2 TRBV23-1 CASSQSPGTTSSYNEQFF TGCGCCAGCAGTCAATCTCCCGGGACTACGAGCTCCTACAATGAGCAGTTCTTC
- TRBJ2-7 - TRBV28 CASSPILGRHEQYF TGTGCCAGCAGTCCTATTCTAGGGAGACACGAGCAGTACTTC
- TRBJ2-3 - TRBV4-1 CASSHDRPGTTDTQYF TGCGCCAGCAGCCACGATCGTCCAGGAACAACAGATACGCAGTATTTT
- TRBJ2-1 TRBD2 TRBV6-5 CASSYTPAGGLNEQFF TGTGCCAGCAGTTACACCCCAGCGGGAGGTTTGAATGAGCAGTTCTTC
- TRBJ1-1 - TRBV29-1 CSGSGSTEAFF TGCAGCGGATCAGGGTCGACTGAAGCTTTCTTT
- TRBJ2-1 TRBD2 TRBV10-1 CASSESSGGTSGRVAYNEQFF TGCGCCAGCAGTGAGTCGTCTGGTGGGACTAGCGGGAGAGTCGCCTACAATGAGCAGTTCTTC
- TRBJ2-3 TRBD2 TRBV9 CASSLFAGDGTDTQYF TGTGCCAGCAGCCTTTTTGCGGGGGACGGCACAGATACGCAGTATTTT
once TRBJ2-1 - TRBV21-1 CASSKEVGGYAYNEQFF TGTGCCAGCAGCAAAGAAGTAGGGGGTTATGCCTACAATGAGCAGTTCTTC
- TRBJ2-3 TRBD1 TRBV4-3 CASSGRDRGVADTQYF TGCGCCAGCAGCGGCCGGGACAGGGGTGTAGCAGATACGCAGTATTTT
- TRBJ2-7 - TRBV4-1 CASSQVGSYEQYF TGCGCCAGCAGCCAAGTTGGGAGCTACGAGCAGTACTTC